These 30 T cell receptor beta chains originate from one sample sequenced in a study of blood T cell repertoires in COVID-19 (dated by TCRdb to the early 2020s). The library was built by means of the immunoSEQ multiplex PCR assay. The table was pulled from immuneACCESS by TCRdb, which kept in-frame rearrangements only. Such tables lose some clones; where checked, under half of the loss comes from unresolved V genes, and the rest has no known cause. For this sample there are around 260,000 clones; 83% appear just once. The leading ten clones occupy around 10% of the sample. The sequencing sample was made of peripheral blood. The receptors shown here come from a woman in her fifties or sixties who had recovered from COVID-19.

The chain is built from TRBV7-2 and TRBJ1-6; D gene unclear. CDR1 and CDR2 from the germline V gene are SGHTA and FQGNSA. The CDR3 is 16 amino acids. Trimming took off 1 base at V and 0 bases at J, with 7 bases between the two ends. The CDR3 protein is CASSLEWSSYNSPLHF. The CDR3 DNA sequence: TGTGCCAGCAGCTTAGAATGGAGCTCCTATAATTCACCCCTCCACTTT.

CDR3 loop: CASSQVSYSSHYEQYF. In DNA form, the CDR3 reads TGCGCCAGCAGCCAAGTATCGTACTCCTCTCACTACGAGCAGTACTTC. The chain combines TRBV4-3 with TRBJ2-7; D is unresolved. From germline, CDR1 is LGHNA and CDR2 YSLEER. With 1 base removed from V and 3 bases from J, the gap between germline ends came to 16 bases. CDR3 length equals 16 residues.

The V call is TRBV6-5, the J call TRBJ2-3; 12 nucleotides agree with TRBD2. The germline gives CDR1 MNHEY, CDR2 SVGAGI. J lost 4 bases, V lost 4 bases, and 3 bases had no gene match. The CDR3 totals 15 residues. The CDR3 coding sequence is TGTGCCAGCAGTTCTCTAGCGGGAGGGCCAGATACGCAGTATTTT. Amino acids: CASSSLAGGPDTQYF.

This chain uses TRBV4-2 with TRBJ2-2; TRBD2 matches at 9 bases. Germline CDR1 is LGHNA and CDR2 is YNFKEQ. V trimming: 1 base; J trimming: 1 base; junction bases outside the gene matches: 1. The CDR3 length is 16 residues. The CDR3 sequence: CASSQVSGGNTGELFF. The DNA for the CDR3 is TGTGCCAGCAGCCAAGTTAGCGGGGGGAACACCGGGGAGCTGTTTTTT.

The CDR3 here is CASSTPGGTEAFF. Written as DNA, the CDR3 is TGTGCCAGCAGTACGCCCGGGGGCACTGAAGCTTTCTTT. The chain joins TRBV6-5 to TRBJ1-1; D is perhaps TRBD1 (5 bases). Trimming stripped 5 bases from V and 4 bases from J, with 11 bases between. In germline, CDR1 is MNHEY, CDR2 SVGAGI. The CDR3 totals 13 residues.

The rearrangement links TRBV7-2 to TRBJ1-5; 8 positions match TRBD1. This CDR3 spans 15 amino acids. The V segment lost 3 bases and the J segment 7 bases; nucleotides outside the gene matches: 8. CDR1 is SGHTA, CDR2 FQGNSA, per germline. CDR3 in amino acids: CASSLTGTGDQPQHF. For the CDR3, the DNA is TGTGCCAGCAGCTTGACGGGGACAGGTGACCAGCCCCAGCATTTT. Filled out from reference TRBV7-2 and TRBJ1-5, the complete variable domain reads GAGVSQSPSNKVTEKGKDVELRCDPISGHTALYWYRQSLGQGLEFLIYFQGNSAPDKSGLPSDRFSAERTGGSVSTLTIQRTQQEDSAVYLCASSLTGTGDQPQHFGDGTRLSIL.

This rearrangement joins TRBV19 to TRBJ1-6; tentative D call: TRBD1 (5 bases). V dropped 7 bases and J dropped 6 bases, with 10 bases sitting between them. CDR3 size: 13 residues. CDR1 LNHDA and CDR2 SQIVND come from the germline V gene (reference sequence). The CDR3 DNA reads as TGTGCCAGTAAGGTCCAGGGTAATTCACCCCTCCACTTT. Its protein is CASKVQGNSPLHF.

Written as DNA, the CDR3 is TGTGCCAGCAGCCAAGAAAGGGGGCTGAACTCGAACACCGGGGAGCTGTTTTTT. It is translated as CASSQERGLNSNTGELFF. V gene TRBV4-2 combines with J gene TRBJ2-2; 7 bases fit TRBD1. The CDR3 has 18 residues. V was pared by 0 bases and J by 0 bases, with 7 bases of the junction left unmatched. Germline V gives CDR1 LGHNA, CDR2 YNFKEQ.

The V gene is TRBV2, the J gene TRBJ2-3; perhaps TRBD1 as D (6 bases). Trimming shortened V by 2 bases and J by 6 bases, and 12 bases separated the two germline ends. The CDR3 loop spans 14 amino acids. CDR1 is SNHLY, CDR2 FYNNEI, per germline. CDR3 nucleotide sequence: TGTGCCAGCAGTGAATTGATTAGGGGGGATACGCAGTATTTT. Translation gives CASSELIRGDTQYF.

For this clone: One end of the junction does not line up with germline, which may come from a read error. The genes are TRBV6-5 and TRBJ2-7; D might be TRBD1 (5 bases). Per germline, CDR1 MNHEY and CDR2 SVGAGI. The CDR3 runs to 13 residues. DNA for the CDR3: TGTGCCGGCAGCCTAGGGGCTTCCTACGAGCAGTACTTC. This translates into CAGSLGASYEQYF.

This chain links TRBV28 with TRBJ1-2, with 7 bases identical to TRBD1. Germline trimming cut 6 bases from V and 3 bases from J; bases unmatched to any gene: 7. This CDR3 contains 14 residues. Germline CDR1 MDHEN, CDR2 SYDVKM. The CDR3: CASSPTGRDYGYTF. The CDR3 nucleotides read TGTGCCAGCAGCCCGACAGGGCGGGACTATGGCTACACCTTC.

Worth noting for this clone: The same CDR3 also results from other DNA sequences found in this sample. This sequence joins TRBV5-4 and TRBJ1-5; 8 bases fit TRBD1. The CDR3 is 14 residues long. V shed 2 bases and J 2 bases; nucleotides not matched to a gene: 0. Germline V lookup: CDR1 SGHNT, CDR2 YYREEE (reference sequence). The CDR3 reads CASSLQGGNQPQHF. CDR3 nucleotides: TGTGCCAGCAGCTTACAGGGGGGCAATCAGCCCCAGCATTTT.

V gene TRBV18 combines with J gene TRBJ2-3, with D possibly being TRBD2 (6 bases). This CDR3 has 16 residues. The germline gives CDR1 KGHSH, CDR2 LQKENI. V lost 3 bases and J 5 bases, leaving 18 bases between the germline ends. This chain's CDR3 is CASSPREGLGGDTQYF. CDR3 bases: TGTGCCAGCTCACCCCGTGAGGGACTTGGCGGAGATACGCAGTATTTT.

The chain is built from TRBV7-9 and TRBJ1-1; D ambiguous. This CDR3 contains 13 residues. Trimming pared 2 bases from V and 8 bases from J, leaving 12 bases between. The germline V gene encodes CDR1 SEHNR and CDR2 FQNEAQ (reference sequence). CDR3 DNA: TGTGCCAGCAGCTTAATACAGCAAAGAGAAGCTTTCTTT. Protein sequence: CASSLIQQREAFF.

This chain links TRBV5-1 with TRBJ1-2; D may be TRBD1 (6 bases). The CDR3 runs 18 residues. Germline loops: CDR1 SGHRS, CDR2 YFSETQ. The ends were cut back, 0 bases at V and 4 bases at J, with 22 bases in the middle. Written as DNA, the CDR3 is TGCGCCAGCAGCTTGGGGAATAACGCGGGGGGCGCGGGCTATGGCTACACCTTC. It yields the protein CASSLGNNAGGAGYGYTF.

The chain joins TRBV24-1 to TRBJ1-2; D is possibly TRBD1 (5 bases). Trimming pared 4 bases from V and 5 bases from J, leaving 10 bases between. In germline, CDR1 is KGHDR, CDR2 SFDVKD. This CDR3 is 13 amino acids long. CDR3 in DNA: TGTGCCACCAGTGAGACAGAGTTGTATGGCTACACCTTC. As protein: CATSETELYGYTF.

This clone has just one count. V is TRBV19 and J is TRBJ2-5; 12 bases fit TRBD1. Germline trimming cut 5 bases from V and 5 bases from J; bases unmatched to any gene: 15. The CDR3 consists of 18 residues. CDR1 LNHDA and CDR2 SQIVND come from the germline V gene (reference sequence). Here the CDR3 reads CASSGDSRDRGRGETQYF. For the CDR3, the DNA is TGTGCCAGTAGTGGCGACTCTCGGGACAGGGGGCGCGGGGAGACCCAGTACTTC.

V gene TRBV30 combines with J gene TRBJ2-7; 7 nucleotides match TRBD2. The germline CDR1 and CDR2 sequences are GTSNPN and SVGIG (reference sequence). V lost 2 bases, J lost 0 bases, and 7 bases stayed unmatched. The CDR3 contains 15 residues. The CDR3 reads CAWSSATSYSYEQYF. As DNA, the CDR3 is TGTGCCTGGAGTAGTGCGACTAGCTACTCCTACGAGCAGTACTTC.

The rearrangement uses TRBV19 and TRBJ2-7; 8 bases line up with TRBD1. V was pared by 6 bases and J by 1 base, with 8 bases of the junction left unmatched. CDR1 and CDR2 from the germline V gene are LNHDA and SQIVND (reference sequence). The CDR3 length is 15 residues. The DNA for the CDR3 is TGTGCCAGTAGCGAATCCCGGACAGGGTCCTACGAGCAGTACTTC. It is translated as CASSESRTGSYEQYF.

The chain recombines TRBV28 with TRBJ2-1; D is unresolved. Deletions cut 4 bases from V and 12 bases from J, with 13 bases between. CDR1 is MDHEN, CDR2 SYDVKM, per germline. This CDR3 spans 12 amino acids. Written as DNA, the CDR3 is TGTGCCAGCAGTTCGAAAGTCTATGGGCAGTTCTTC. Protein sequence: CASSSKVYGQFF. Filled out from reference TRBV28 and TRBJ2-1, the complete variable domain reads DVKVTQSSRYLVKRTGEKVFLECVQDMDHENMFWYRQDPGLGLRLIYFSYDVKMKEKGDIPEGYSVSREKKERFSLILESASTNQTSMYLCASSSKVYGQFFGPGTRLTVL.

This chain connects TRBV27 to TRBJ1-1, with D possibly being TRBD1 (6 bases). Per germline, CDR1 MNHEY and CDR2 SMNVEV (reference sequence). V was cut by 5 bases and J by 4 bases, with 8 bases left in between. CDR3 size: 12 residues. In DNA, the CDR3 is TGTGCCAGCAGTACGACAGGCACTGAAGCTTTCTTT. This gives the protein CASSTTGTEAFF.

In this sample, this clone turned up many times. CDR3: CASSLRSGSGSENEQFF. DNA of the CDR3: TGTGCCAGCAGTTTGAGAAGCGGGAGTGGGTCAGAGAATGAGCAGTTCTTC. The chain carries TRBV6-2 or TRBV6-3 and TRBJ2-1; 8 bases line up with TRBD2. The junction had 15 bases not matched to a gene; V was cut back by 4 bases and J by 7 bases. This CDR3 is 17 amino acids long. From germline, CDR1 is MNHEY and CDR2 SVGEGT.

This chain uses TRBV28 with TRBJ1-2; D gene ambiguous. The germline CDR1 and CDR2 sequences are MDHEN and SYDVKM. V gave up 11 bases and J gave up 0 bases, with 10 bases separating them. This CDR3 has 12 amino acids. Written as DNA, the CDR3 is TGTGCCCTTTCCCAGACTAACTATGGCTACACCTTC. Translating gives CALSQTNYGYTF.

V gene TRBV4-3 combines with J gene TRBJ2-1; TRBD2 aligns across 14 bases. Germline assignment: CDR1 LGHNA and CDR2 YSLEER. The CDR3 sequence is 19 residues long. With 4 bases clipped from V and 2 bases from J, the junction kept 10 bases outside the gene matches. CDR3 protein: CASSPGLGLAGEAYNEQFF. CDR3 DNA: TGCGCCAGCAGCCCAGGCCTGGGACTAGCGGGAGAAGCCTACAATGAGCAGTTCTTC.

This clone was observed once. The V and J genes are TRBV28 and TRBJ1-1, with D uncertain. CDR1 MDHEN and CDR2 SYDVKM come from the germline V gene. The CDR3 totals 15 residues. Trimming removed 2 bases from V and 5 bases from J, with 15 bases in between. This CDR3 reads CASSLAAAGKTEAFF. Here the CDR3 DNA reads TGTGCCAGCAGTTTAGCCGCGGCGGGGAAAACTGAAGCTTTCTTT.

The chain joins TRBV7-2 to TRBJ2-7; possible D gene TRBD1, 6 bases. V was trimmed by 4 bases and J by 2 bases, leaving 15 bases between them. The germline V gene has CDR1 SGHTA and CDR2 FQGNSA. This CDR3 comprises 15 residues. CDR3 coding DNA: TGTGCCAGCAGCTCCTGGGACACGCGACCCTACGAGCAGTACTTC. It codes for CASSSWDTRPYEQYF.

This chain links TRBV5-4 with TRBJ1-1; TRBD1 matches 10 bases. Losses at the gene ends were 4 bases for V and 5 bases for J; bases not matched to a gene: 11. This CDR3 is built from 16 residues. Germline V gives CDR1 SGHNT, CDR2 YYREEE (reference sequence). The CDR3 sequence: CASSKPGQGFGTEAFF. The CDR3, as DNA: TGTGCCAGCAGCAAACCGGGACAGGGGTTTGGTACTGAAGCTTTCTTT.

This clone came up a few times. J is TRBJ2-1 and V is TRBV7-9; D is ambiguous. The germline V and J ends were trimmed by 5 bases and 8 bases, with 13 bases remaining between them. The germline V gene encodes CDR1 SEHNR and CDR2 FQNEAQ (reference sequence). This CDR3 region has 13 residues. In nucleotides, the CDR3 is TGTGCCAGCAGCCGTGTGGAGTTCGATGAGCAGTTCTTC. Translating gives CASSRVEFDEQFF.

V gene TRBV29-1 combines with J gene TRBJ2-1, with unresolved D. CDR1 is SQVTM and CDR2 is ANQGSEA in the germline V gene. The CDR3 is 13 amino acids. Trimming cost V 6 bases and J 0 bases, with 9 bases left between them. The CDR3 DNA reads TGCAGCGTCGCTCTAAGCTCCTACAATGAGCAGTTCTTC. Translating gives CSVALSSYNEQFF.

The chain is built from TRBV6-5 and TRBJ2-4; 8 nucleotides align to TRBD1. Germline V gene lookup returns CDR1 MNHEY and CDR2 SVGAGI. V lost 6 bases and J lost 6; bases outside the gene matches: 4. The CDR3 spans 13 residues. The CDR3 here is CASSKDRGNIQYF. The CDR3 DNA reads as TGTGCCAGCAGCAAAGACAGGGGAAACATTCAGTACTTC.